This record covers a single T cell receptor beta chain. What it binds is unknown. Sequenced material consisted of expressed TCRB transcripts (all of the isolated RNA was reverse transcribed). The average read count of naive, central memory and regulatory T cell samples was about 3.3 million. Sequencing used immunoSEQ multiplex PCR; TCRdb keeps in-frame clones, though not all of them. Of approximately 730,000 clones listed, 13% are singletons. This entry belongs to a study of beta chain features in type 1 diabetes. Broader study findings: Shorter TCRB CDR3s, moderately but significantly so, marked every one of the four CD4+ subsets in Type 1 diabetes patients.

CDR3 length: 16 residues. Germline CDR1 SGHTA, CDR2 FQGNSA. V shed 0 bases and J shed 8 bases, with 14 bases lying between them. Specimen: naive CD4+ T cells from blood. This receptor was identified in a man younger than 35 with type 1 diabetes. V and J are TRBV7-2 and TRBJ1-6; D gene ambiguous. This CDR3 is CASSLAQIGGYSPLHF. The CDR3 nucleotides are TGTGCCAGCAGCTTAGCACAAATAGGCGGTTATTCACCCCTCCACTTT.